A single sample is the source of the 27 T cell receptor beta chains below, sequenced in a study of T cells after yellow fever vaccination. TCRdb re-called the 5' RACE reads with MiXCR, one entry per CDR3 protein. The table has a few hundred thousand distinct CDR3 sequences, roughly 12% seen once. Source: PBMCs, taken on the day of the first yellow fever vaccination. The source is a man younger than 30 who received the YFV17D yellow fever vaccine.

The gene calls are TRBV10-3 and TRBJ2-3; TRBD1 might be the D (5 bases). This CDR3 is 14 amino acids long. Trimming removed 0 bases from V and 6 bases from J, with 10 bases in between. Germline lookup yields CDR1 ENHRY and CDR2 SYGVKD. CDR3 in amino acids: CAISESGQYDTQYF. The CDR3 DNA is TGTGCCATCAGTGAGTCGGGGCAGTACGATACGCAGTATTTT.

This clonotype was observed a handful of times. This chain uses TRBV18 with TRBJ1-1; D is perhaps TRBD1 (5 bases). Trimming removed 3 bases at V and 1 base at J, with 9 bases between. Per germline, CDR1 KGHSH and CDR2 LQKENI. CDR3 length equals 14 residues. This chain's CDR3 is CASSPVQANTEAFF. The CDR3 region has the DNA TGTGCCAGCTCACCTGTACAGGCGAACACTGAAGCTTTCTTT.

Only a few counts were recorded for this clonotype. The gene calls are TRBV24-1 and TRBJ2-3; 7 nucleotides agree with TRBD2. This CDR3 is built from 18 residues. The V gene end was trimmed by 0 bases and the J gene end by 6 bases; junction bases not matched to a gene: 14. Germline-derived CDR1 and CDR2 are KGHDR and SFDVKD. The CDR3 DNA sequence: TGTGCCACCAGTGATTTGCACACCCCTAGCGGATCGAGGGATACGCAGTATTTT. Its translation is CATSDLHTPSGSRDTQYF.

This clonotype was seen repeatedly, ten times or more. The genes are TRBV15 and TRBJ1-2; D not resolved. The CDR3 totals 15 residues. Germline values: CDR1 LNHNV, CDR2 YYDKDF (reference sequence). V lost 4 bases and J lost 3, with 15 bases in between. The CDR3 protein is CATSIRTVYDYGYTF. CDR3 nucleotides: TGTGCCACCAGCATTAGGACCGTATATGACTATGGCTACACCTTC.

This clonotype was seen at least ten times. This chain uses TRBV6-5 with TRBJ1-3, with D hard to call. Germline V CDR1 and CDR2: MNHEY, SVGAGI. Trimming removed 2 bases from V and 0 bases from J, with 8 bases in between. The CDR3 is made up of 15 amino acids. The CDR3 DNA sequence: TGTGCCAGCAGTTACGACGGGAACTCTGGAAACACCATATATTTT. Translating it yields CASSYDGNSGNTIYF.

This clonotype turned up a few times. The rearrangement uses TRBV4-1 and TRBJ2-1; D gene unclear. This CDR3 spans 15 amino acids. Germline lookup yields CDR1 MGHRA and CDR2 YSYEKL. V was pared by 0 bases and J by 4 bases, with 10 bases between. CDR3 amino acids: CASSQEYTPYNEQFF. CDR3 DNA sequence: TGCGCCAGCAGCCAAGAATATACGCCTTACAATGAGCAGTTCTTC.

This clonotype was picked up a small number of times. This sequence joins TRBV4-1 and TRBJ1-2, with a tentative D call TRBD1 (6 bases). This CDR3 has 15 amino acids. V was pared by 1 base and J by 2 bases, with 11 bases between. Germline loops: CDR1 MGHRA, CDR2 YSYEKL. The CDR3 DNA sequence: TGCGCCAGCAGCCAAGGGCCGGGGGGCAACTATGGCTACACCTTC. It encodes CASSQGPGGNYGYTF.

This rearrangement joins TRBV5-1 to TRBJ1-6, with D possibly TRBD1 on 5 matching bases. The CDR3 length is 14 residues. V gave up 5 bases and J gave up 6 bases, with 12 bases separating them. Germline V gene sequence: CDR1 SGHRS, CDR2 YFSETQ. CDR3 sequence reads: CASSSGFINSPLHF. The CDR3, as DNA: TGCGCCAGCAGTTCAGGGTTTATTAATTCACCCCTCCACTTT.

CDR3 DNA: TGTGCCAGCAGCTTCCAGGGGGCGAAGAACACCGGGGAGCTGTTTTTT. Protein sequence: CASSFQGAKNTGELFF. J is TRBJ2-2 and V is TRBV7-3; 8 bases are a match to TRBD1. Trimming cost V 3 bases and J 1 base; bases outside gene matches: 4. CDR1 and CDR2 (germline): SGHTA, FQGTGA. The CDR3 covers 16 residues.

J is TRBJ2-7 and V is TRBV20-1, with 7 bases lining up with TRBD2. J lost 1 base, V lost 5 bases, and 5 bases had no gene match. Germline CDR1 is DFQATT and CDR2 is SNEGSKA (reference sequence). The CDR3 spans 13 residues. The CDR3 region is CSAPRAGSYEQYF. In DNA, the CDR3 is TGCAGTGCTCCTAGAGCGGGGTCCTACGAGCAGTACTTC.

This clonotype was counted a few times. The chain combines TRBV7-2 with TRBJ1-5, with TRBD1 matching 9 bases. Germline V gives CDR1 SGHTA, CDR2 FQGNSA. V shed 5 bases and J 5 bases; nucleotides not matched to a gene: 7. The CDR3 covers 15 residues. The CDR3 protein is CASSHPQGAHQPQHF. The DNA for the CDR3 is TGTGCCAGCAGCCACCCACAGGGGGCTCATCAGCCCCAGCATTTT.

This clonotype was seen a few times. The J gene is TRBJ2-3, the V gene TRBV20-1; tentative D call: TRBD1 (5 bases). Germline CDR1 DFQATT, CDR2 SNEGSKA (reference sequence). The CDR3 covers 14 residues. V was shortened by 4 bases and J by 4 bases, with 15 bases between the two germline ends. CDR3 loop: CSANPTLGADTQYF. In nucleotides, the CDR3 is TGCAGTGCTAACCCAACCCTAGGGGCAGATACGCAGTATTTT.

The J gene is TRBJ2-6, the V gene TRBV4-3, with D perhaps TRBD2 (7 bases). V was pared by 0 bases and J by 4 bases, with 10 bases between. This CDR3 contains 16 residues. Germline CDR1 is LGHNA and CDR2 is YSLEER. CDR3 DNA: TGCGCCAGCAGCCAAGAACGGGGGGCCGGGGCCAACGTCCTGACTTTC. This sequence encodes CASSQERGAGANVLTF.

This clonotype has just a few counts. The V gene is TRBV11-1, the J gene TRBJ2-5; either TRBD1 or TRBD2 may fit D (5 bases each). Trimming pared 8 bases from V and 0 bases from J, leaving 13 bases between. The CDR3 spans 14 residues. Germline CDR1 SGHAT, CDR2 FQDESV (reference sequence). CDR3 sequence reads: CASGDGRDQETQYF. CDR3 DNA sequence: TGTGCCAGCGGGGACGGTAGGGACCAAGAGACCCAGTACTTC.

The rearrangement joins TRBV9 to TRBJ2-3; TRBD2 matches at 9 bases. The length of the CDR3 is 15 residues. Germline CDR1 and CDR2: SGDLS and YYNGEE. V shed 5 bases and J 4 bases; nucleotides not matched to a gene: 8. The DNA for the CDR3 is TGTGCCAGCAGTGAAAGCGGGGGGCCCCCAGATACGCAGTATTTT. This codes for CASSESGGPPDTQYF.

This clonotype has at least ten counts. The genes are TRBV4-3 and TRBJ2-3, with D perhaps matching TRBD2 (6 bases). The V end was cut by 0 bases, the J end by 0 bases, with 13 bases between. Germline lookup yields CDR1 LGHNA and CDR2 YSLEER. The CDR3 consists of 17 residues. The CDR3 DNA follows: TGCGCCAGCAGCCAAGATATAGGGACTTCAAGCACAGATACGCAGTATTTT. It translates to CASSQDIGTSSTDTQYF.

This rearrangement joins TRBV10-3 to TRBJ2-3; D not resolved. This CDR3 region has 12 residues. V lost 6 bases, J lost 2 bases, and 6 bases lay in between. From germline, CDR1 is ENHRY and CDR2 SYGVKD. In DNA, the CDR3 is TGTGCCATCAGGACCTTCACAGATACGCAGTATTTT. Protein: CAIRTFTDTQYF.

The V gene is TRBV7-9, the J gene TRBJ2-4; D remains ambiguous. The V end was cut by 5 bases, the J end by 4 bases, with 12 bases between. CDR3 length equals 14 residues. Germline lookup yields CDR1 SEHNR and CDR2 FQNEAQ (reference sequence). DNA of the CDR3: TGTGCCAGCAGCCCATGGCCGGGTAAAAACATTCAGTACTTC. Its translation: CASSPWPGKNIQYF.

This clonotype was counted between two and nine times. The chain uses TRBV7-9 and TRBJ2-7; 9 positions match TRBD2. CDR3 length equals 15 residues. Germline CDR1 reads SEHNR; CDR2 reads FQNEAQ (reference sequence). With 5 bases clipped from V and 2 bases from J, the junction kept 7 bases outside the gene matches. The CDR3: CASSLRSSGTYEQYF. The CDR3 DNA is TGTGCCAGCAGCCTAAGGTCTAGCGGGACCTACGAGCAGTACTTC.

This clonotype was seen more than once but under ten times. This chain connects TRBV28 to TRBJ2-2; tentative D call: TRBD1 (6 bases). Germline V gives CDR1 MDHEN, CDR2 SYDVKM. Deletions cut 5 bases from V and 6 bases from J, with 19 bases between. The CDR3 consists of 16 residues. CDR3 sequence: CASSTTGTGAPGELFF. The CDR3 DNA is TGTGCCAGCAGTACCACAGGGACGGGTGCCCCCGGGGAGCTGTTTTTT.

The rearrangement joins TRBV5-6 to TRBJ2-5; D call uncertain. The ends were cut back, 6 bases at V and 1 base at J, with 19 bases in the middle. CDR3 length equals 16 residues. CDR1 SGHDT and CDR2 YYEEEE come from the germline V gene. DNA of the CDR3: TGTGCCAGCAAGGAGTCAGCAGCTTATCTCCAAGAGACCCAGTACTTC. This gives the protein CASKESAAYLQETQYF.

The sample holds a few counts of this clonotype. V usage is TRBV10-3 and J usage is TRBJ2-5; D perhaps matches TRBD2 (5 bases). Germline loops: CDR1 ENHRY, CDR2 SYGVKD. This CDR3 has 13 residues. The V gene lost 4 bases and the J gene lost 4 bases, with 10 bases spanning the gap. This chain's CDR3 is CAISGETGETQYF. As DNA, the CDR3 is TGTGCCATCAGTGGGGAGACGGGAGAGACCCAGTACTTC.

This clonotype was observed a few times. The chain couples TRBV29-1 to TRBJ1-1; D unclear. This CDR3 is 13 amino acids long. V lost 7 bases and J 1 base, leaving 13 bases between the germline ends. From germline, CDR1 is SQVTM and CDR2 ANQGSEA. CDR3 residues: CSADRTENTEAFF. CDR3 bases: TGCAGCGCTGACCGGACGGAGAACACTGAAGCTTTCTTT.

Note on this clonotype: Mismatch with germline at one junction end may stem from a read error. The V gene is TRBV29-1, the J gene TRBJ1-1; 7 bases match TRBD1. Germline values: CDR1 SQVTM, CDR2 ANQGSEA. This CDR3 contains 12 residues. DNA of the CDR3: TGCAGCGTTGAAGATTTCCCCCGGACAGGAAAATTT. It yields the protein CSVEDFPRTGKF.

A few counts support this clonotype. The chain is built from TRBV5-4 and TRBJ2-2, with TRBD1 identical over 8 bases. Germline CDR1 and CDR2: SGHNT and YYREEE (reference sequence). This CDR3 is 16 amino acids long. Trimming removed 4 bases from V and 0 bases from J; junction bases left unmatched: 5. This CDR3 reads CASSLGQGANTGELFF. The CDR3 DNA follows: TGTGCCAGCAGCCTCGGACAGGGAGCGAACACCGGGGAGCTGTTTTTT.

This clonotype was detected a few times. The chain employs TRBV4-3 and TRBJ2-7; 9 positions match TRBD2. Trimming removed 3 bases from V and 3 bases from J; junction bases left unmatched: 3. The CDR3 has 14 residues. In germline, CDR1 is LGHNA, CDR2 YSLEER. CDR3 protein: CASSHRLADYEQYF. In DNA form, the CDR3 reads TGCGCCAGCAGCCACCGACTAGCGGACTACGAGCAGTACTTC.

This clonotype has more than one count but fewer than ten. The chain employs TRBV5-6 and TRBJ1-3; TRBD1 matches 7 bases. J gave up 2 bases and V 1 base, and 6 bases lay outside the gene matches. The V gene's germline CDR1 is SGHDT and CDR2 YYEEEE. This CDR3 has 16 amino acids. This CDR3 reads CASSLLQGEAGNTIYF. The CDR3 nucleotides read TGTGCCAGCAGCTTGTTGCAGGGGGAGGCTGGAAACACCATATATTTT.